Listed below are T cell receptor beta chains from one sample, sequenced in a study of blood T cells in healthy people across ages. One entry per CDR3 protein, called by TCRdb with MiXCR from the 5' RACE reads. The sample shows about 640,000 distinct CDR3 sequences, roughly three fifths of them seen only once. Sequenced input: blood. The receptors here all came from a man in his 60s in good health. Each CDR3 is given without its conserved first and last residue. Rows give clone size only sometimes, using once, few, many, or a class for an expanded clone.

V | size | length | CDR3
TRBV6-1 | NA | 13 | ASSELTGSSYEQY
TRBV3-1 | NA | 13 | ASSQEDLASETQY
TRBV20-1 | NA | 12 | SAGETGLGETQY
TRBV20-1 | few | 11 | SAGTGGKETQY
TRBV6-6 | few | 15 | ASSYQLTARESYEQY
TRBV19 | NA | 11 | ASSPPGSEEQY
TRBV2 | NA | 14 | ASRRLAALAQETQY
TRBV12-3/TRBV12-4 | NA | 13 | ASSLNAGQLYEQY
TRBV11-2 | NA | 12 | ASSWTGGGNEQY
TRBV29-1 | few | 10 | SVLAGGNEQF
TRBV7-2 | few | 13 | ASSIWAFLADTQY
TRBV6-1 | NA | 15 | ASSPTGDLRSYNEQF
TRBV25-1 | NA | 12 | ASRRDSGDEKLF
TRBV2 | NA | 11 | ASSEEEGTEAF
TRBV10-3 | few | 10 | AAGPRQETQY
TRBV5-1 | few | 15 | ASSLVTSGGVDNEQF